The 6 T cell receptor beta chains below all came from one sample that was sequenced in a study of blood T cell repertoires in COVID-19. Sequencing used immunoSEQ multiplex PCR; TCRdb keeps in-frame clones, though not all of them. This sample has over 250,000 clones; under 90% occur once, and the top ten carry roughly a tenth. Input material: peripheral blood. These receptors were collected from a woman between 50 and 59 years old who had recovered from COVID-19.

The V gene is TRBV5-5, the J gene TRBJ2-7, with TRBD1 as a possible D gene (6 bases). CDR1 and CDR2 (germline): SGHKS, YYEKEE (reference sequence). V was trimmed by 4 bases and J by 0 bases, leaving 14 bases between them. There are 15 residues in the CDR3. CDR3 protein: CASSAARTASYEQYF. In nucleotides, the CDR3 is TGTGCCAGCAGCGCCGCACGGACAGCCTCCTACGAGCAGTACTTC. The entire variable domain, with the rest obtained from reference TRBV5-5 and TRBJ2-7, is as follows: DAGVTQSPTHLIKTRGQQVTLRCSPISGHKSVSWYQQVLGQGPQFIFQYYEKEERGRGNFPDRFSARQFPNYSSELNVNALLLGDSALYLCASSAARTASYEQYFGPGTRLTVT.

The genes are TRBV28 and TRBJ2-6; perhaps TRBD1 as D (6 bases). The CDR3 covers 16 residues. Germline assignment: CDR1 MDHEN and CDR2 SYDVKM. V was trimmed by 6 bases and J by 0 bases, leaving 12 bases between them. CDR3: CASSKQGYSGANVLTF. For the CDR3, the DNA is TGTGCCAGCAGCAAACAGGGCTACTCTGGGGCCAACGTCCTGACTTTC.

The chain combines TRBV7-9 with TRBJ2-1, with a weak D call TRBD2 (5 bases). The germline gives CDR1 SEHNR, CDR2 FQNEAQ (reference sequence). The CDR3 runs to 17 residues. Trimming pared 5 bases from V and 4 bases from J, leaving 21 bases between. The CDR3 sequence is CASSPQRWGTKYNEQFF. In DNA form, the CDR3 reads TGTGCCAGCAGCCCGCAGCGGTGGGGAACCAAGTACAATGAGCAGTTCTTC. The full variable domain, its missing parts supplied by reference TRBV7-9 and TRBJ2-1, is DTGVSQNPRHKITKRGQNVTFRCDPISEHNRLYWYRQTLGQGPEFLTYFQNEAQLEKSRLLSDRFSAERPKGSFSTLEIQRTEQGDSAMYLCASSPQRWGTKYNEQFFGPGTRLTVL.

This chain joins TRBV5-6 and TRBJ1-2, with TRBD1 matching over 9 bases. The germline CDR1 and CDR2 sequences are SGHDT and YYEEEE. Trimming at V came to 4 bases and at J to 8 bases, leaving 9 bases not matched to a gene. There are 14 residues in the CDR3. Here the CDR3 reads CASSPVQGARGYTF. For the CDR3, the DNA is TGTGCCAGCAGCCCGGTACAGGGGGCGAGGGGCTACACCTTC.

The chain recombines TRBV15 with TRBJ2-1; TRBD1 agrees at 8 bases. The germline V gene has CDR1 LNHNV and CDR2 YYDKDF (reference sequence). After removal of 5 bases from V and 2 bases from J, the junction contained 5 bases not matched to a gene. This CDR3 spans 15 amino acids. Written as DNA, the CDR3 is TGTGCCACCAGCGGCGAGACAGGGGCCTACAATGAGCAGTTCTTC. The encoded protein is CATSGETGAYNEQFF.

The rearrangement joins TRBV28 to TRBJ2-1; the match to TRBD2 covers 15 bases. Losses at the gene ends were 4 bases for V and 4 bases for J; bases not matched to a gene: 2. Looked up from germline, CDR1 is MDHEN and CDR2 is SYDVKM. This CDR3 has 16 amino acids. In DNA, the CDR3 is TGTGCCAGCAGTTCCGGACTAGCGGGAGGGTACAATGAGCAGTTCTTC. Translating it yields CASSSGLAGGYNEQFF.